These T cell receptor beta chains were read from a single sample in a study of OX40 agonist ivuxolimab in advanced cancers. The method was immunoSEQ multiplex PCR; TCRdb's version includes in-frame clones alone and lacks a portion of them. The table has tens of thousands of clones, more than 75% seen once. The starting material was CD4+ or CD8+ T cells sorted from blood, obtained in a trial of the OX40 agonist ivuxolimab. Receptors originate from an adult with an advanced solid tumor such as melanoma, head and neck, liver or kidney cancer. The CDR3 runs from the conserved cysteine through the conserved F or W. D genes are given only for firm matches. Size is stated for part of the rows, as once, few or many counts, or as a class when the clone is expanded.

abundance	v_gene	d_gene	j_gene	CDR3nt	CDR3aa
NA	TRBV5-1	TRBD1	TRBJ2-7	TGCGCCAGCAGCTTACTGACAGGGGGTAAAGGCGAGCAGTACTTC	CASSLLTGGKGEQYF
NA	TRBV2	TRBD1	TRBJ1-1	TGTGCCAGCAGTACGCAGGGGGCGGGTGAAGCTTTCTTT	CASSTQGAGEAFF
NA	TRBV6-6	NA	TRBJ1-2	TGTGCCAGCAGCAGGGACGACTATGGCTACACCTTC	CASSRDDYGYTF
NA	TRBV5-6	NA	TRBJ1-6	TGTGCCAGCAGCTTGGAACAGAATAATTCACCCCTCCACTTT	CASSLEQNNSPLHF
NA	TRBV29-1	NA	TRBJ1-1	TGCAGCGTTGAAGGGGCAGGAAGCACTGAAGCTTTCTTT	CSVEGAGSTEAFF
once	TRBV10-3	TRBD1	TRBJ1-4	TGTGCCATCAGCGGGACAGGCTCCGGGGAAAAACTGTTTTTT	CAISGTGSGEKLFF
NA	TRBV19	TRBD2	TRBJ2-2	TGTGCCAGTAGTATCCTAGCGGACTACACCGGGGAGCTGTTTTTT	CASSILADYTGELFF
NA	TRBV19	TRBD2	TRBJ2-1	TGTGCCAGTACCTTAGGGGCTAGCGGGATTTACAATGAGCAGTTCTTC	CASTLGASGIYNEQFF
NA	TRBV27	TRBD2	TRBJ2-1	TGTGCCAGCAGCCTGCTCGGCCATTCGACTAGCGGGAAGAATGAGCAGTTCTTC	CASSLLGHSTSGKNEQFF
NA	TRBV19	TRBD1	TRBJ2-5	TGTGCCAGTATGGGGACAGGGCTGGGCCAAGAGACCCAGTACTTC	CASMGTGLGQETQYF